The entry that follows covers one TCR beta chain sequence. Its antigen is currently unknown. These data originate in a study of T-cell memory formation after mild COVID-19. Looking at the study overall: For the most part, TCR clusters were specific to one donor. Points from the study as a whole: Confirmation was lacking for SARS-CoV-2 specificity of second-wave clones that peaked on day 37. There was a balanced CD4/CD8 profile in clones contracting day 15 to 85, and later expanders leaned CD4+.

TCRdb redid the calling of the 5' RACE reads with MiXCR, one entry per CDR3 protein. The table has about 350,000 distinct CDR3 sequences, approximately 22% seen once. The CDR3 consists of 14 residues. Trimming removed 2 bases from V and 7 bases from J, with 14 bases in between. Per the germline V gene, CDR1 is SGHTA and CDR2 is FQGNSA. The receptor comes from a young man who had mild COVID-19 (a few samples of this study predate the infection). Cell type and time point are not known. The material sequenced was PBMCs or a T cell subset sorted from them (not recorded which). The gene calls are TRBV7-2 and TRBJ1-1, with D hard to call. In nucleotides, the CDR3 is TGTGCCAGCAGCTTAACCCGCTCGCAGGTTGAAGCTTTCTTT. This translates into CASSLTRSQVEAFF.